Following are 2 T cell receptor beta chains from one sample sequenced in a study of pediatric ulcerative colitis. Produced via immunoSEQ multiplex PCR; TCRdb's table is partial and in-frame only. The data hold roughly 49,000 clones, with 78% observed a single time. The rectum was sampled with one to two pinch biopsies at colonoscopy. Material for sequencing was gut tissue. Receptor source: a girl aged 5-17 years with moderate ulcerative colitis.

The chain joins TRBV5-1 to TRBJ2-7; 7 bases match TRBD1. The CDR3 is made up of 16 amino acids. The J segment lost 6 bases and the V segment lost 0 bases, leaving 12 bases of the junction unmatched. The V gene's germline CDR1 is SGHRS and CDR2 YFSETQ. This chain's CDR3 is CASSLEQGTTGFEQYF. The DNA of the CDR3 is TGCGCCAGCAGCTTGGAACAGGGGACCACCGGGTTCGAGCAGTACTTC.

The V gene is TRBV5-4, the J gene TRBJ2-3; 7 positions match TRBD2. CDR1 is SGHNT and CDR2 is YYREEE in the germline V gene (reference sequence). The V gene end was trimmed by 4 bases and the J gene end by 8 bases; junction bases not matched to a gene: 16. The CDR3 extends over 16 amino acids. The chain's CDR3 is CASSQQREASLSTQYF. In DNA form, the CDR3 reads TGTGCCAGCAGCCAACAGCGGGAAGCCTCCCTCAGTACGCAGTATTTT.